One and the same sample provided the 27 T cell receptor beta chains below, sequenced in a study of T cell clonality in common variable immunodeficiency. General study results and limits: Common variable immunodeficiency TCR beta sequences reportedly had fewer deletions and N-nucleotide insertions.

The antigens of these receptors remain unknown. The table came from immunoSEQ multiplex PCR; TCRdb's copy has only in-frame clones and leaves some out. The sample contains about 33,000 clones, none of them singletons. Sequenced sample: peripheral blood mononuclear cells. These receptors were taken from a human donor with common variable immunodeficiency.

This clone was detected only a few times. The read comes to an end 3 residues before the CDR3 does, leaving the germline J gene to fill in the end. This sequence joins TRBV29-1 and TRBJ2-3, with 15 bases matching TRBD2. The CDR3 sequence is 17 residues long. Trimming at V came to 6 bases and at J to 0 bases, leaving 7 bases not matched to a gene. The germline V gene encodes CDR1 SQVTM and CDR2 ANQGSEA. Partial CDR3 DNA: TGCAGCGTGGGGACTAGCGGGGGGTTTTCTAGCACAGATACG. This encodes CSVGTSGGFSSTDT. The full-length CDR3 reads as CSVGTSGGFSSTDTQYF.

Remarks on this clone: The read gets to within 3 residues of the CDR3 end, and the germline J gene fills in the rest. The chain has TRBV7-2 and TRBJ2-2; D may be TRBD2 (5 bases). V gave up 1 base and J gave up 5 bases, with 11 bases separating them. This CDR3 comprises 15 residues. Germline CDR1 reads SGHTA; CDR2 reads FQGNSA. CDR3 bases read: TGTGCCAGCAGCTTAGGAGGGCAAGGGACCGGGGAG. Translating gives CASSLGGQGTGE. The entire CDR3 reads CASSLGGQGTGELFF.

This clone showed up many times. The read ends 3 residues shy of where the CDR3 ends; the end is completed using the germline J gene. The chain recombines TRBV7-3 with TRBJ2-3; perhaps TRBD2 as D (6 bases). The V and J ends lost 3 bases and 4 bases respectively, with 17 bases between them. Per germline, CDR1 SGHTA and CDR2 FQGTGA. This CDR3 region has 16 residues. CDR3 loop: CASSFGRGGAADTQYF. CDR3 DNA, as far as it was read: TGTGCCAGCAGCTTTGGGCGGGGCGGAGCGGCAGATACG.

Details on this clone: The read ends 3 residues early relative to the CDR3; the germline J gene fills the gap. The rearrangement uses TRBV30 and TRBJ2-5; tentatively, D is TRBD1 (6 bases). The CDR3 totals 14 residues. Trimming took off 0 bases at V and 7 bases at J, with 15 bases between the two ends. Germline values: CDR1 GTSNPN, CDR2 SVGIG (reference sequence). This chain's CDR3 is CAWSVPEGQTTQYF. The CDR3 bases that were read are TGTGCCTGGAGTGTACCGGAAGGACAGACGACC.

The CDR3: CASRPDRHGYTF. The sequenced part of the CDR3 DNA is TGTGCCAGCAGACCAGACAGGCATGGC. The chain recombines TRBV2 with TRBJ1-2; the D gene is possibly TRBD1 (6 bases). The CDR3 goes on 3 residues after the read ends, and that part is filled in from the germline J gene. CDR3 length: 12 residues. V was pared by 6 bases and J by 6 bases, with 11 bases between. Looked up from germline, CDR1 is SNHLY and CDR2 is FYNNEI.

A few counts support this clone. The read halts 3 residues ahead of the CDR3 end, with the missing end drawn from the germline J gene. V gene TRBV19 combines with J gene TRBJ1-3, with a weak D call TRBD1 (6 bases). From germline, CDR1 is LNHDA and CDR2 SQIVND (reference sequence). Trimming left V 6 bases short and J 0 bases short, with 12 bases between. The CDR3 totals 15 residues. The CDR3 region is CASRRVDSSGNTIYF. CDR3 bases read: TGTGCCAGTAGGCGCGTGGACAGCTCTGGAAACACC.

This clone was picked up many times. The read terminates 3 residues ahead of where the CDR3 ends, so the germline J gene completes it. The chain employs TRBV20-1 and TRBJ2-5, with TRBD1 matching over 8 bases. Germline-derived CDR1 and CDR2 are DFQATT and SNEGSKA (reference sequence). V dropped 6 bases and J dropped 5; count of bases not matched to a gene: 5. The CDR3 consists of 12 residues. The CDR3 loop is CSASNRGETQYF. The CDR3 DNA, read in part, is TGCAGTGCATCGAACAGGGGGGAGACC.

This clone has a count of ten or more. The read halts 3 residues ahead of the CDR3 end, with the missing end drawn from the germline J gene. The chain has TRBV5-5 and TRBJ2-1; D is possibly TRBD1 (5 bases). The CDR3 runs 13 residues. V was cut by 2 bases and J by 4 bases, with 7 bases left in between. Looked up from germline, CDR1 is SGHKS and CDR2 is YYEKEE (reference sequence). The CDR3 DNA, read in part, is TGTGCCAGCAGCTTACAGGAGTACAATGAG. Protein sequence: CASSLQEYNE. The whole CDR3 protein reads CASSLQEYNEQFF.

This clone was picked up a small number of times. Read data end 3 residues before the CDR3 end; the end is taken from the germline J gene. The chain couples TRBV2 to TRBJ1-5, with D unclear. Germline CDR1 SNHLY, CDR2 FYNNEI. V was cut by 4 bases and J by 0 bases, with 10 bases left in between. This CDR3 spans 15 amino acids. Incomplete CDR3 DNA: TGTGCCAGCAGTGTCGAGACACATAGCAATCAGCCC. It translates to CASSVETHSNQP. In full, the CDR3 is CASSVETHSNQPQHF.

Turning to this clone: The read gets to within 3 residues of the CDR3 end, and the germline J gene fills in the rest. This chain uses TRBV19 with TRBJ1-6; 9 nucleotides align to TRBD1. The trim removed 5 bases at V and 9 bases at J, leaving 11 bases unmatched. The CDR3 length is 16 residues. Germline assignment: CDR1 LNHDA and CDR2 SQIVND (reference sequence). The part of the CDR3 DNA that was read is TGTGCCAGTAGTTCTCAAGGGGGACAGGGTAGTTCACCC. Translation: CASSSQGGQGSSP. The full CDR3 sequence reads CASSSQGGQGSSPLHF.

This clone was seen repeatedly, ten times or more. The DNA ends 3 residues before the CDR3 does, and the rest of the CDR3 is filled in from the germline J gene. The J gene is TRBJ1-2, the V gene TRBV5-1; TRBD1 aligns across 10 bases. V shed 2 bases, J shed 4 bases, and the junction held 8 bases outside the gene matches. The germline V gene has CDR1 SGHRS and CDR2 YFSETQ. The CDR3 consists of 16 residues. CDR3 region: CASSLTGTGVSYGYTF. Partial CDR3 DNA: TGCGCCAGCAGCTTAACCGGGACAGGGGTTTCCTATGGC. The entire variable domain, with the rest obtained from reference TRBV5-1 and TRBJ1-2, is as follows: KAGVTQTPRYLIKTRGQQVTLSCSPISGHRSVSWYQQTPGQGLQFLFEYFSETQRNKGNFPGRFSGRQFSNSRSEMNVSTLELGDSALYLCASSLTGTGVSYGYTFGSGTRLTVV.

On this clone itself: The read falls 3 residues short of the CDR3 end, and the missing part is taken from the germline J gene. The rearrangement uses TRBV6-1 and TRBJ2-2; possibly TRBD2 for D (5 bases). Germline assignment: CDR1 MNHNS and CDR2 SASEGT. V was pared by 2 bases and J by 7 bases, with 11 bases between. This CDR3 contains 14 residues. The CDR3 protein is CASSETTRVGELFF. Partial CDR3 DNA: TGTGCCAGCAGTGAAACCACGCGGGTCGGGGAG.

To note about this clone: The read comes to an end 3 residues before the CDR3 does, leaving the germline J gene to fill in the end. The V call is TRBV19, the J call TRBJ2-3; 10 bases agree with TRBD2. Germline values: CDR1 LNHDA, CDR2 SQIVND (reference sequence). This CDR3 has 17 residues. V shed 0 bases, J shed 4 bases, and the junction held 7 bases outside the gene matches. Incomplete CDR3 DNA: TGTGCCAGTAGTATAGATGCGTCTAGCGGGGGAGCAGATACG. Residues: CASSIDASSGGADT. The entire CDR3 sequence reads CASSIDASSGGADTQYF.

This clone came up a few times. The read falls 3 residues short of the CDR3 end, and the missing part is taken from the germline J gene. V usage is TRBV2 and J usage is TRBJ1-2; unclear D gene. The ends were cut back, 3 bases at V and 3 bases at J, with 8 bases in the middle. The CDR3 loop spans 13 amino acids. In germline, CDR1 is SNHLY, CDR2 FYNNEI. CDR3 sequence: CASSELRDYGYTF. Incomplete CDR3 DNA: TGTGCCAGCAGTGAGTTAAGGGACTATGGC.

This clone was detected many times. The read halts 3 residues ahead of the CDR3 end, with the missing end drawn from the germline J gene. This chain joins TRBV5-1 and TRBJ2-1; D is possibly TRBD1 (5 bases). Germline values: CDR1 SGHRS, CDR2 YFSETQ. V was pared by 0 bases and J by 6 bases, with 13 bases between. This CDR3 contains 15 residues. The CDR3 loop is CASSLEQARGNEQFF. The CDR3 bases that were read are TGCGCCAGCAGCTTGGAACAGGCCCGAGGCAATGAG.

This clone was counted ten times or more. The observed sequence ends 3 residues before the CDR3 terminus, with the missing tail filled in from the germline J gene. The chain couples TRBV19 to TRBJ2-4, with D possibly TRBD1 on 5 matching bases. Per germline, CDR1 LNHDA and CDR2 SQIVND (reference sequence). This CDR3 spans 13 amino acids. The covered CDR3 bases are TGTGCCAGTAGCCCAATTTCAGGGAAGATT. Amino acid sequence: CASSPISGKI. In full, the CDR3 reads CASSPISGKIQYF.

This clone was recorded at least ten times. The read ends 3 residues shy of where the CDR3 ends; the end is completed using the germline J gene. V usage is TRBV4-2 and J usage is TRBJ1-5; D is possibly TRBD1 (6 bases). This CDR3 has 16 amino acids. The germline gives CDR1 LGHNA, CDR2 YNFKEQ. V dropped 0 bases and J dropped 7 bases, with 16 bases sitting between them. The CDR3 here is CASSQEIGRGDQPQHF. CDR3 DNA, as far as it was read: TGTGCCAGCAGCCAAGAAATTGGCAGGGGTGACCAGCCC.

This clone showed up many times. The read comes to an end 3 residues before the CDR3 does, leaving the germline J gene to fill in the end. The chain links TRBV20-1 to TRBJ2-3; 12 bases are shared with TRBD1. The V segment lost 3 bases and the J segment 1 base; nucleotides outside the gene matches: 8. CDR3 length: 17 amino acids. The germline V gene encodes CDR1 DFQATT and CDR2 SNEGSKA (reference sequence). CDR3 region: CSARPGTGGVGTDTQYF. CDR3 DNA (partial): TGCAGTGCTAGGCCCGGGACAGGGGGCGTTGGCACAGATACG.

The sample holds many counts of this clone. The CDR3 end is not reached by the read, which stops 3 residues before it; the germline J gene fills it in. The chain recombines TRBV14 with TRBJ2-1; 8 bases align to TRBD2. With 3 bases clipped from V and 8 bases from J, the junction kept 9 bases outside the gene matches. Germline V gene data show CDR1 as SGHDN and CDR2 as FVKESK. CDR3 size: 15 residues. The covered CDR3 bases are TGTGCCAGCAGCCACCGGACTAGCATCGGGGATGAG. It encodes CASSHRTSIGDE. The whole CDR3 is CASSHRTSIGDEQFF. Based on the CDR3 plus reference TRBV14 and TRBJ2-1, the full variable domain is EAGVTQFPSHSVIEKGQTVTLRCDPISGHDNLYWYRRVMGKEIKFLLHFVKESKQDESGMPNNRFLAERTGGTYSTLKVQPAELEDSGVYFCASSHRTSIGDEQFFGPGTRLTVL.

The table lists this clone with many counts. The read terminates 3 residues ahead of where the CDR3 ends, so the germline J gene completes it. The V gene is TRBV10-3, the J gene TRBJ1-5, with D possibly matching TRBD1 (5 bases). Germline CDR1 and CDR2: ENHRY and SYGVKD. There are 14 residues in the CDR3. V gave up 5 bases and J gave up 7 bases, with 15 bases separating them. This CDR3 is CAISKGDSGQPQHF. CDR3 DNA, as far as it was read: TGTGCCATCAGTAAGGGTGACTCAGGGCAGCCC.

As regards this clone: The read finishes 3 residues shy of the CDR3 end, and the germline J gene is used to complete it. The rearrangement links TRBV7-9 to TRBJ1-4; D may be TRBD1 (6 bases). This CDR3 region has 14 residues. The V end lost 5 bases, the J end lost 8 bases, and 15 bases lay between the germline ends. Germline CDR1 reads SEHNR; CDR2 reads FQNEAQ (reference sequence). CDR3 region: CASSQAGEAEKLFF. CDR3 DNA, as far as it was read: TGTGCCAGCAGCCAGGCAGGGGAAGCGGAAAAA.

This clone was counted many times. The sequence runs out 3 residues before the end of the CDR3; the remainder is reconstructed from the germline J gene. The gene calls are TRBV19 and TRBJ1-2; D gene ambiguous. The CDR3 loop spans 19 amino acids. Germline CDR1 and CDR2: LNHDA and SQIVND (reference sequence). V lost 0 bases to trimming and J lost 0 bases, with 20 bases between them. This CDR3 is CASSIEAGSSAPTNYGYTF. CDR3 DNA (partial): TGTGCCAGTAGTATAGAGGCGGGGTCCTCGGCGCCGACTAACTATGGC.

About this clone itself: The read terminates 3 residues before the CDR3 end, so the remaining end is supplied by the germline J gene. The genes are TRBV7-2 and TRBJ2-3; 13 nucleotides align to TRBD2. Germline V lookup: CDR1 SGHTA, CDR2 FQGNSA. The V gene end was trimmed by 5 bases and the J gene end by 5 bases; junction bases not matched to a gene: 4. The CDR3 contains 15 residues. CDR3 bases read: TGTGCCAGCAGCACTAGCGGGGGGGCCGGAGATACG. Translated, it gives CASSTSGGAGDT. The full CDR3 reads CASSTSGGAGDTQYF.

This clone was picked up many times. The read falls 3 residues short of the CDR3 end, and the missing part is taken from the germline J gene. The rearrangement joins TRBV7-8 to TRBJ1-6; 9 nucleotides align to TRBD1. Unmatched junction bases numbered 2, after V lost 1 base and J lost 7 bases. The CDR3 is 15 residues long. Germline lookup yields CDR1 SGHVS and CDR2 FQNEAQ. This chain's CDR3 is CASSLGTGENSPLHF. Partial CDR3 DNA: TGTGCCAGCAGCTTAGGGACAGGGGAAAATTCACCC.

With respect to this clone: The CDR3 is cut off 3 residues early in the read; its end comes from the germline J gene. The chain is built from TRBV30 and TRBJ1-2; a possible D gene is TRBD1 (6 bases). V was trimmed by 5 bases and J by 6 bases, leaving 16 bases between them. The V gene's germline CDR1 is GTSNPN and CDR2 SVGIG (reference sequence). The CDR3 is made up of 13 amino acids. The CDR3 sequence: CAWDLQGGDGYTF. The CDR3 DNA, read in part, is TGTGCCTGGGATTTACAGGGAGGAGATGGC.

A word on this clone: The read terminates 3 residues before the CDR3 end, so the remaining end is supplied by the germline J gene. The V gene is TRBV6-1, the J gene TRBJ2-7, with TRBD1 identical over 9 bases. Germline CDR1 MNHNS, CDR2 SASEGT. Germline trimming cut 1 base from V and 4 bases from J; bases unmatched to any gene: 5. The CDR3 sequence is 15 residues long. CDR3 residues: CASSEEWTGAYEQYF. The DNA read from the CDR3 is TGTGCCAGCAGTGAAGAGTGGACAGGGGCTTACGAG.

This clone was observed many times. The sequenced CDR3 bases are TGTGCCAGCAGTGAAGTGGCCTCCTCTGGAAACACC. It encodes CASSEVASSGNT. The full CDR3 sequence reads CASSEVASSGNTIYF. This chain links TRBV2 with TRBJ1-3; no reliable D call. The read terminates 3 residues before the CDR3 end, so the remaining end is supplied by the germline J gene. The CDR3 consists of 15 residues. Germline CDR1 is SNHLY and CDR2 is FYNNEI. Trimming removed 1 base at V and 0 bases at J, with 7 bases between.